Reported below is one T cell receptor (beta chain). What it recognizes is unknown. Only in-frame clones appear in the TCRdb table, and some are missing; sequencing was by immunoSEQ multiplex PCR. Of roughly 40,000 clones listed, around 80% are singletons. The data belong to a study of PD-1 blockade in classical Hodgkin lymphoma. Study-wide background: Patients got intravenous nivolumab 3 mg/kg every 2 weeks.

Described time point: cycle 4 day 1 (C4D1), after 5 to 7 weeks of nivolumab. Each patient experienced a relapse that followed autologous stem cell transplantation, and brentuximab vedotin exposure varied. Best responses were complete response, partial response or progressive disease. General study results and limits: Unlike CD8+ TCR diversity, which did not rise significantly by C4D1, CD4+ TCR diversity did.

The clonotype comes from a human donor with classical Hodgkin lymphoma. The source material was peripheral blood mononuclear cells (PBMCs), sampled before the fourth cycle of nivolumab.

The CDR3 spells CASSQDLTGYPSTDTQYF. CDR3 in DNA: TGTGCCAGCAGCCAGGACCTGACAGGGTACCCTAGCACAGATACGCAGTATTTT. V gene TRBV5-4 combines with J gene TRBJ2-3; 7 bases match TRBD1. The CDR3 extends over 18 amino acids. The V gene end was trimmed by 4 bases and the J gene end by 0 bases; junction bases not matched to a gene: 14. Germline CDR1 is SGHNT and CDR2 is YYREEE (reference sequence).